This TCR beta chain derives from a study of human T cells and chemical hapten exposure (TCRdb year 2021). Study-wide context: For sensitization, 2% DPC in acetone was applied to a roughly 2 cm by roughly 2 cm area of upper inner arm skin. Throughout the roughly 25-week study period, patients were also given weekly therapeutic DPC doses on the scalp. Patch testing was done on the upper back using Finn chambers containing 0.01% DPC, and results were scored after 6 days according to International Contact Dermatitis Research Group standards. The patient cohort, mostly female, included alopecia areata with under or over 50% scalp involvement, alopecia totalis and alopecia universalis. Libraries were combined into a pool for sequencing, and differences in TCR yield between samples came mainly from small differences in library volumes within the pool. In alopecia patients, the study followed how the peripheral blood TCR repertoire changed in vivo over primary and secondary sensitization to diphenylcyclopropenone (DPC), a hapten. Blood samples were taken from patients before sensitization (week 0) and at 2, 6 and about 24 weeks after DPC sensitization. Blood for TCR sequencing was provided by twenty-nine alopecia patients at one to four time points (pre-sensitization, 2, 6 and 24 weeks). Summary of the overall study and its limitations: Because every patient had alopecia, a presumed autoimmune disease, the patients' immune response might differ from that of healthy individuals. Repeated subsampling changed both the strength of the expansion versus patch-test correlation and the threshold at which that correlation became significant. Expanded TCRs formed significantly more large CDR3 similarity clusters than pre-sensitization or healthy control sets, consistent with antigen-driven responses. The number of PT1 expanded TCRs positively correlated with patch test score, significant at thresholds 8, 16 and 32 but not 4. No change with DPC sensitization was found in the number of TCRs above 1 in 1000 frequency, and no evidence of global repertoire structure alterations was found.

The CDR3 measures 16 amino acids from cysteine to phenylalanine. Left in the record is the CDR3 DNA by itself, 48 bases read in frame from the first base. CDR1 KGHSH and CDR2 LQKENI were looked up in the germline V gene. The trim is 4 bases for V and 0 bases for J, with a gap of 15 bases between the germline ends. According to the study, the label for this sample's time point signals: patch test 2, 6 weeks after DPC sensitization. According to the study, the label for this sample's treatment or condition signals: therapeutic diphenylcyclopropenone sensitization with weekly scalp DPC. At each patch-test visit, blood was drawn before the patch test was applied. Patients were considered eligible if aged 18 to 70, diagnosed with alopecia and deemed suitable for DPC therapy, and patients were excluded if pregnant. Unfractionated whole blood was collected in Tempus Blood RNA tubes, and total RNA was extracted from that blood.

This clonotype was detected only a few times. What antigen it recognizes has not been identified. Nothing much larger sits one base from this clone, and base qualities are not available. Libraries were prepared through RACE. Sequencing took place on a NextSeq 500. During library preparation, unique molecular identifiers were attached to individual cDNA molecules so that TCRs could be counted in a quantitative, reproducible way. For every blood RNA sample, sequencing covered both the TCR alpha and TCR beta chains. In the authors' own workflow: Samples had a median of roughly 98,000 TCRs, with a range from 23,224 to 690,600. V, J and CDR3 annotation of the TCR reads was carried out using the Decombinator software suite. For PS versus PT1 abundance plots, all samples were subsampled to the same number of TCRs (28,000). Expanded TCRs were defined as absent before sensitization and observed at least eight times at the 2-week time point. TCRdb itself trimmed the public reads at Q25 with fastp, ran MiXCR and retained productive beta chains. For every CDR3 protein sequence, its rows merge into one entry that carries the most common genes and DNA. The V and J calls follow TCRdb's processing rather than the paper's. This sample gives approximately 69,000 distinct CDR3 sequences in total; around a tenth of them show up just once. Jointly, the top ten make up 6.8% of the sample.

The V and J genes are TRBV18 and TRBJ1-1; no confident D gene assignment can be made. This sequence was found in a woman in her 50s with alopecia areata. Some clones in this sample may be carry-over from other donors' samples. The sequencing used whole blood, collected in connection with sensitization to the hapten diphenylcyclopropenone (DPC). For the CDR3, the sequence is CASSRSVARMNTEAFF. The nucleotides are TGTGCCAGCTCACGATCGGTGGCGCGGATGAACACTGAAGCTTTCTTT.